Each of the 6 T cell receptor beta chains below was sequenced from the same sample in a study of spatial heterogeneity in lung cancer. Each CDR3 protein gets one entry after TCRdb re-called the 5' RACE reads with MiXCR. The sample records roughly 10,000 distinct CDR3 sequences, roughly 8% being singletons. As for time point: sample taken at primary tumor resection. Which antigens these TCRs recognize remains unknown. Study results and caveats: Tumoral mutation counts were tracked by counts of expanded intratumoral alpha and beta TCRs.

The sample was lung tumor tissue, taken at surgery. These receptors came from a female donor with early-stage non-small cell lung cancer.

In this sample, this clonotype turned up many times. This beta chain is an off-target read within a library intended for alpha chains, so its frequency means little. This rearrangement joins TRBV13 to TRBJ1-1; D is undetermined. The V and J ends lost 2 bases and 6 bases respectively, with 13 bases between them. Germline CDR1 and CDR2: PRHDT and FYEKMQ (reference sequence). The CDR3 spans 14 residues. CDR3 nucleotides: TGTGCCAGCAGCTTAATAGGGAGGTTCGCTGAAGCTTTCTTT. It encodes CASSLIGRFAEAFF.

This clonotype was counted many times. This beta chain appears as a stray read in a library generated for alpha chains; its size is not informative. The chain links TRBV12-3 or TRBV12-4 to TRBJ2-1; unclear D gene. The CDR3 totals 11 residues. The V and J ends lost 6 bases and 6 bases respectively, with 6 bases between them. The CDR3 DNA reads TGTGCCAGCAGCAATCCCAATGAGCAGTTCTTC. It yields the protein CASSNPNEQFF.

Of note for this clonotype: Being one base from a much bigger clone, this may be a read error. This beta chain came through as a stray read in a library set up for alpha chains, and its size says little. This chain connects TRBV2 to TRBJ1-1, with TRBD1 identical over 7 bases. The trim removed 6 bases at V and 4 bases at J, leaving 5 bases unmatched. Germline V CDR1 and CDR2: SNHLY, FYNNEI. The CDR3 is 13 amino acids. CDR3 in amino acids: CASRTDRSTEAFF. The CDR3 coding sequence is TGTGCCAGCAGAACGGACAGGTCCACTGAAGCTTTCTTT.

At least ten counts were recorded for this clonotype. Being off target in a library aimed at alpha chains, this beta chain has a size of little meaning. The genes are TRBV5-1 and TRBJ1-5; 9 bases agree with TRBD1. Germline loops: CDR1 SGHRS, CDR2 YFSETQ. The CDR3 loop spans 15 amino acids. Trimming at V came to 0 bases and at J to 3 bases, leaving 1 base not matched to a gene. The CDR3 loop is CASSLGTGVNQPQHF. CDR3 DNA: TGCGCCAGCAGCTTGGGGACAGGGGTCAATCAGCCCCAGCATTTT.

Details on this clonotype: Because this beta chain is a stray read in a library intended to capture alpha chains, its abundance should not be given much weight. The V call is TRBV5-5, the J call TRBJ2-5, with no clear D. Germline lookup yields CDR1 SGHKS and CDR2 YYEKEE (reference sequence). Trimming stripped 0 bases from V and 2 bases from J, with 5 bases between. The CDR3 length is 13 residues. CDR3 sequence: CASSLAPQETQYF. As DNA, the CDR3 is TGTGCCAGCAGCTTGGCTCCGCAAGAGACCCAGTACTTC.

Details on this clonotype: This beta chain slipped into a library made for alpha chains as a stray read, so its size is not meaningful. The chain has TRBV13 and TRBJ1-6, with no clear D. Germline CDR1 reads PRHDT; CDR2 reads FYEKMQ (reference sequence). There are 13 residues in the CDR3. V lost 0 bases and J 6 bases, leaving 3 bases between the germline ends. CDR3 bases: TGTGCCAGCAGCTTAGGCTTTAATTCACCCCTCCACTTT. It specifies CASSLGFNSPLHF. The full variable domain, completed using reference TRBV13 and TRBJ1-6, is AAGVIQSPRHLIKEKRETATLKCYPIPRHDTVYWYQQGPGQDPQFLISFYEKMQSDKGSIPDRFSAQQFSDYHSELNMSSLELGDSALYFCASSLGFNSPLHFGNGTRLTVT.